This TCR beta chain stems from a study of T cell responses to AZD1222 COVID-19 vaccine. Study-level results: After the peak T cell response, and only then, were repertoires sampled.

The CDR3 runs 16 residues. The germline V gene has CDR1 LGHNA and CDR2 YSLEER. V was trimmed by 4 bases and J by 1 base, leaving 14 bases between them. Note on this clone: Its antigen is still unknown.

Generated by immunoSEQ multiplex PCR, the TCRdb table keeps only in-frame clones and is missing some. Of 64,000 or so clones listed, 84% are singletons. The material was peripheral blood, obtained on day 0 of AZD1222 vaccination. The TCR sequence derives from an adult in good health. This sequence joins TRBV4-3 and TRBJ2-1; possibly TRBD1 for D (6 bases). The CDR3 DNA follows: TGCGCCAGCAGCCCCCCTGGGGGCGGGTCCTACAATGAGCAGTTCTTC. The encoded protein is CASSPPGGGSYNEQFF.